Sequencing of this TCR beta chain was carried out in a study of relationships among human T cell subsets. The V gene's germline CDR1 is MNHEY and CDR2 SVGAGI. V lost 6 bases and J lost 0, with 9 bases in between. This CDR3 is built from 14 residues. TCR alpha and beta CDR3s were amplified from mRNA by semiquantitative ARM-PCR. Tagged nested gene-specific primers were used first, then communal superprimers amplified exponentially. TCRdb called the multiplex PCR reads again in MiXCR, with one record for every CDR3 protein. The data hold around 15,000 distinct CDR3 sequences, with roughly 60% observed a single time.

The chain couples TRBV6-5 to TRBJ1-5, with D possibly being TRBD1 (5 bases). Sequenced input: total T cells sorted from blood. The TCR was taken from a man in his forties in good health. DNA for the CDR3: TGTGCCAGCAGCCGGGACGGTAGCAATCAGCCCCAGCATTTT. Its translation: CASSRDGSNQPQHF.